These 16 T cell receptor beta chains were all obtained from the same sample, sequenced in a study of human T cells and chemical hapten exposure (dated by TCRdb to about 2021). The protocol used for the library was RACE. This sample was sequenced with a NextSeq 500. The public reads were reanalyzed by TCRdb: fastp trimming at Q25, MiXCR alignment, in-frame beta chains only. Each CDR3 protein appears once, grouped with its most common genes and DNA. A total of about 40,000 distinct CDR3 sequences appear in this sample, roughly a tenth of them only once. Jointly, the top ten make up 5% to 6.5% of the sample. The time point label, as the study defines it: pre-sensitization, week 0. Taken with the paper, the label for treatment or condition translates to: therapeutic diphenylcyclopropenone sensitization with weekly scalp DPC. This sample comprised whole blood, obtained in connection with sensitization to the hapten diphenylcyclopropenone (DPC). Receptors were obtained from a man aged 30 to 45 with alopecia areata. Some clones in this sample may be carry-over from other donors' samples.

This clonotype has a count of ten or more. The chain joins TRBV11-2 to TRBJ2-1; 9 nucleotides align to TRBD2. The CDR3 length is 15 residues. V dropped 1 base and J dropped 7; count of bases not matched to a gene: 5. Germline V lookup: CDR1 SGHAT, CDR2 FQNNGV. The CDR3 coding sequence is TGTGCCAGCAGCTTAGCCGGGACTAGCCCTAATGAGCAGTTCTTC. It encodes CASSLAGTSPNEQFF. The entire variable domain, with the rest obtained from reference TRBV11-2 and TRBJ2-1, is as follows: EAGVAQSPRYKIIEKRQSVAFWCNPISGHATLYWYQQILGQGPKLLIQFQNNGVVDDSQLPKDRFSAERLKGVDSTLKIQPAKLEDSAVYLCASSLAGTSPNEQFFGPGTRLTVL.

This clonotype was picked up many times. V usage is TRBV20-1 and J usage is TRBJ2-3; 8 nucleotides agree with TRBD2. Germline loops: CDR1 DFQATT, CDR2 SNEGSKA (reference sequence). V shed 4 bases, J shed 5 bases, and the junction held 11 bases outside the gene matches. There are 15 residues in the CDR3. CDR3 sequence: CSATPFGGGIDTQYF. The CDR3, as DNA: TGCAGTGCTACCCCTTTCGGGGGGGGAATAGATACGCAGTATTTT.

V is TRBV29-1 and J is TRBJ2-1; D not resolved. Germline V lookup: CDR1 SQVTM, CDR2 ANQGSEA. The ends were cut back, 5 bases at V and 9 bases at J, with 11 bases in the middle. The CDR3 runs to 11 residues. The CDR3 DNA follows: TGCAGCGTTCTTAACGCCGGTGAGCAGTTCTTC. The encoded protein is CSVLNAGEQFF.

This chain joins TRBV28 and TRBJ1-2; D gene unclear. Trimming left V 6 bases short and J 8 bases short, with 10 bases between. This CDR3 contains 11 residues. Germline CDR1 MDHEN, CDR2 SYDVKM. CDR3 residues: CASSRTVGYTF. The CDR3 bases are TGTGCCAGCAGCCGGACGGTAGGCTACACCTTC.

Ten or more counts support this clonotype. DNA of the CDR3: TGCAGTGCAGAATCCCGGGACAGCTCCTACGAGCAGTACTTC. Translating gives CSAESRDSSYEQYF. The chain uses TRBV20-1 and TRBJ2-7; TRBD1 matches at 7 bases. J gave up 0 bases and V 6 bases, and 8 bases lay outside the gene matches. The CDR3 runs to 14 residues. The germline V gene has CDR1 DFQATT and CDR2 SNEGSKA (reference sequence).

The chain joins TRBV10-3 to TRBJ1-5; no reliable D call. Germline lookup yields CDR1 ENHRY and CDR2 SYGVKD. This CDR3 is 13 amino acids long. Trimming pared 2 bases from V and 7 bases from J, leaving 9 bases between. CDR3 region: CAISEEAGQPQHF. The CDR3, as DNA: TGTGCCATCAGTGAGGAGGCAGGCCAGCCCCAGCATTTT.

Only a few counts were recorded for this clonotype. The rearrangement links TRBV2 to TRBJ2-7; possibly TRBD2 for D (5 bases). CDR3 length equals 12 residues. The V and J ends lost 4 bases and 6 bases respectively, with 10 bases between them. Germline assignment: CDR1 SNHLY and CDR2 FYNNEI. The CDR3 sequence: CASSVEGPEQYV. For the CDR3, the DNA is TGTGCCAGCAGTGTAGAGGGTCCCGAGCAGTACGTC.

This clonotype was counted ten times or more. It is unclear where the CDR3 begins or ends on the DNA, so no DNA is shown, and the CDR3 is as TCRdb lists it. This rearrangement joins TRBV10-1 to TRBJ2-2; the table's TRBD2 call for D was not verified on the DNA. The CDR3 adds up to 15 amino acids, both ends counted. Germline values: CDR1 WNHNN, CDR2 SYGVQD (reference sequence). The CDR3 region is CASSLGLATPGSCFF.

This clonotype came up a few times. CDR3: CASSLTGGNYEQYV. The CDR3 DNA reads as TGTGCCAGCTCACTGACAGGGGGAAACTACGAGCAGTACGTC. This chain connects TRBV18 to TRBJ2-7, with 9 bases matching TRBD1. J gave up 3 bases and V 4 bases, and 4 bases lay outside the gene matches. CDR3 size: 14 residues. The germline V gene encodes CDR1 KGHSH and CDR2 LQKENI.

About this clonotype: A read error may explain this, as a much larger clone is one base away. The chain carries TRBV30 and TRBJ2-2; D gene unclear. V was cut by 4 bases and J by 6 bases, with 6 bases left in between. The germline V gene encodes CDR1 GTSNPN and CDR2 SVGIG (reference sequence). The CDR3 has 11 residues. The CDR3 loop reads CAWNVPGELFF. For the CDR3, the DNA is TGTGCCTGGAATGTACCCGGGGAGCTGTTTTTT.

This clonotype showed up many times. In DNA, the CDR3 is TGTGCCAGCACCGAACTCGCAGGGGTAGCAGATACGCAGTATTTT. Translated, it gives CASTELAGVADTQYF. The rearrangement links TRBV7-8 to TRBJ2-3; D is perhaps TRBD1 (6 bases). Germline CDR1 SGHVS, CDR2 FQNEAQ. V lost 7 bases, J lost 4 bases, and 18 bases lay in between. This CDR3 is 15 amino acids long.

This clonotype was seen ten or more times. This rearrangement joins TRBV7-9 to TRBJ1-1; D not certain. The CDR3 runs to 12 residues. Germline CDR1 is SEHNR and CDR2 is FQNEAQ (reference sequence). V lost 0 bases and J lost 7, with 6 bases in between. Written as DNA, the CDR3 is TGTGCCAGCAGCTTAGCGCGGGGTGAAGCTTTCTTT. Amino acids: CASSLARGEAFF. The whole variable domain, remainder taken from reference TRBV7-9 and TRBJ1-1, is DTGVSQNPRHKITKRGQNVTFRCDPISEHNRLYWYRQTLGQGPEFLTYFQNEAQLEKSRLLSDRFSAERPKGSFSTLEIQRTEQGDSAMYLCASSLARGEAFFGQGTRLTVV.

This clonotype was found a few times. The chain employs TRBV4-2 and TRBJ1-5, with D possibly TRBD1 on 6 matching bases. In germline, CDR1 is LGHNA, CDR2 YNFKEQ. The CDR3 covers 15 residues. V was pared by 1 base and J by 0 bases, with 7 bases between. CDR3 sequence reads: CASSQGQDSNQPQHF. Written as DNA, the CDR3 is TGTGCCAGCAGCCAAGGACAGGATAGCAATCAGCCCCAGCATTTT.

The chain couples TRBV4-1 to TRBJ2-7; D is perhaps TRBD1 (6 bases). Trimming stripped 2 bases from V and 3 bases from J, with 8 bases between. In germline, CDR1 is MGHRA, CDR2 YSYEKL. This CDR3 contains 13 residues. CDR3 loop: CASSQTGFYEQYF. The CDR3 DNA sequence: TGCGCCAGCAGCCAAACAGGGTTCTACGAGCAGTACTTC.

This clonotype was seen ten or more times. This chain links TRBV6-6 with TRBJ1-3; possibly TRBD1 for D (5 bases). The CDR3 spans 15 residues. The V gene lost 6 bases and the J gene lost 0 bases, with 12 bases spanning the gap. The germline V gene encodes CDR1 MNHNY and CDR2 SVGAGI (reference sequence). CDR3 amino acids: CASRIQGLSGNTIYF. CDR3 coding DNA: TGTGCCAGCAGAATCCAGGGCCTCTCTGGAAACACCATATATTTT.

This clonotype has only a few counts. The chain combines TRBV5-1 with TRBJ2-1; 10 positions agree with TRBD1. With 4 bases clipped from V and 5 bases from J, the junction kept 3 bases outside the gene matches. CDR1 and CDR2 (germline): SGHRS, YFSETQ. This CDR3 is 14 amino acids long. The CDR3 sequence is CASSPDRGNNEQFF. In nucleotides, the CDR3 is TGCGCCAGCAGCCCGGACAGGGGGAACAATGAGCAGTTCTTC.